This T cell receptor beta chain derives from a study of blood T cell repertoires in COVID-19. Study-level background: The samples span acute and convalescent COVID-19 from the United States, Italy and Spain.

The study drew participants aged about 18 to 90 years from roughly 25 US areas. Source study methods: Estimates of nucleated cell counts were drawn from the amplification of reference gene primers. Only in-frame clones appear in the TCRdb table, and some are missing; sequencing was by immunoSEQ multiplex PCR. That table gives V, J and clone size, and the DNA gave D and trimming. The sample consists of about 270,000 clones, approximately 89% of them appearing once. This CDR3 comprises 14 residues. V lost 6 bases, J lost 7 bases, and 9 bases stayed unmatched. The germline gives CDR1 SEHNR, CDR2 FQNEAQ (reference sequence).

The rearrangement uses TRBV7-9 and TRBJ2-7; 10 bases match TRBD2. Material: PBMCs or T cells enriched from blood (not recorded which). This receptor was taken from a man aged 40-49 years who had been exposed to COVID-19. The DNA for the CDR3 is TGTGCCAGCAGACCTAGCGGGGGTCCCGAAGAGCAGTACTTC. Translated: CASRPSGGPEEQYF.